Below, 21 T cell receptor beta chains from the same sample are listed, as sequenced in a study of blood T cell repertoires in COVID-19. Clones were read by immunoSEQ multiplex PCR, and TCRdb kept only the in-frame ones, dropping some. The sample lists around 140,000 clones; about 87% were seen once. The sequenced sample consisted of peripheral blood. The receptors were gathered from a human donor with COVID-19, enrolled during active disease. The donor label of this sample is uncertain.

The rearrangement links TRBV21-1 to TRBJ1-5; TRBD1 was called by the table and not checked on the DNA. TRBV21-1 is described as a pseudogene. CDR3 length equals 15 residues. The CDR3 DNA reads TGTGCCAGCAGCATGGGGACAGGGCGCAATCAGCCCCAGCATTTT. This translates into CASSMGTGRNQPQHF.

This rearrangement joins TRBV12-3 or TRBV12-4 to TRBJ1-1, with D possibly TRBD1 on 5 matching bases. Between the trimmed V and J ends, which lost 2 bases and 2 bases, there was a span of 6 bases. The CDR3 runs to 13 residues. The CDR3 DNA is TGTGCCAGCAGTTTAAGGGGTAACACTGAAGCTTTCTTT. It codes for CASSLRGNTEAFF.

V is TRBV23-1 and J is TRBJ1-1; 7 bases are shared with TRBD1. TRBV23-1 is marked as an open reading frame, function uncertain. V was pared by 2 bases and J by 5 bases, with 8 bases of the junction left unmatched. CDR3 length equals 15 residues. DNA for the CDR3: TGCGCCAGCAGTCAAGCTAGGGGGCGTCGGACTGAAGCTTTCTTT. Amino acid sequence: CASSQARGRRTEAFF.

CDR3 DNA: TGTGCCAGCTGGACAGGGGGCCTCTACGAGCAGTACTTC. Translated, it gives CASWTGGLYEQYF. V is TRBV2 and J is TRBJ2-7; 11 bases match TRBD1. V was clipped by 8 bases and J by 3 bases; unmatched bases: 3. The CDR3 is made up of 13 amino acids. The germline CDR1 and CDR2 sequences are SNHLY and FYNNEI.

This chain connects TRBV5-1 to TRBJ2-1, with TRBD2 as a possible D gene (5 bases). V gave up 4 bases and J gave up 7 bases, with 18 bases separating them. Germline V lookup: CDR1 SGHRS, CDR2 YFSETQ. The CDR3 totals 15 residues. The CDR3 region is CASSPDSTLQNEQFF. The CDR3 DNA is TGCGCCAGCAGCCCGGACTCAACCCTACAAAATGAGCAGTTCTTC.

This clone was observed a single time. The V gene is TRBV24-1, the J gene TRBJ1-2, with D hard to call. Trimming shortened V by 4 bases and J by 4 bases, and 6 bases separated the two germline ends. Germline-derived CDR1 and CDR2 are KGHDR and SFDVKD. This CDR3 has 12 amino acids. CDR3 sequence (DNA): TGTGCCACCAGTGACGGGGTCTATGGCTACACCTTC. It specifies CATSDGVYGYTF.

This clone was counted a single time. The V call is TRBV6-5, the J call TRBJ1-6, with D uncertain. V shed 2 bases and J shed 8 bases, with 13 bases lying between them. The CDR3 has 15 amino acids. In germline, CDR1 is MNHEY, CDR2 SVGAGI. The CDR3 sequence: CASSYGSVADSPLHF. DNA of the CDR3: TGTGCCAGCAGTTACGGTTCAGTGGCGGATTCACCCCTCCACTTT.

The rearrangement links TRBV7-3 to TRBJ2-7; 9 bases fit TRBD1. J lost 5 bases, V lost 5 bases, and 10 bases had no gene match. The CDR3 has 15 residues. Looked up from germline, CDR1 is SGHTA and CDR2 is FQGTGA. The CDR3: CASSDRDRVKDEQYF. The CDR3 nucleotides read TGTGCCAGCAGCGACCGGGACAGGGTAAAGGACGAGCAGTACTTC.

The rearrangement links TRBV11-3 to TRBJ1-1, with no clear D. CDR3 size: 13 residues. CDR1 SGHNT and CDR2 YENEEA come from the germline V gene. V was pared by 1 base and J by 3 bases, with 6 bases between. The CDR3 reads CASSLASDTEAFF. The CDR3 DNA is TGTGCCAGCAGCTTAGCGAGCGACACTGAAGCTTTCTTT. The full variable domain, in which reference TRBV11-3 and TRBJ1-1 provide the parts outside the CDR3, is EAGVVQSPRYKIIEKKQPVAFWCNPISGHNTLYWYLQNLGQGPELLIRYENEEAVDDSQLPKDRFSAERLKGVDSTLKIQPAELGDSAVYLCASSLASDTEAFFGQGTRLTVV.

The chain carries TRBV6-5 and TRBJ2-1, with D perhaps TRBD1 (6 bases). With 7 bases removed from V and 1 base from J, the gap between germline ends came to 14 bases. CDR1 is MNHEY, CDR2 SVGAGI, per germline. This CDR3 is built from 15 residues. This CDR3 reads CASKVGAGSYNEQFF. CDR3 sequence (DNA): TGTGCCAGCAAAGTGGGGGCAGGGTCCTACAATGAGCAGTTCTTC.

The J gene is TRBJ1-3, the V gene TRBV7-2; D is possibly TRBD1 (5 bases). The CDR3 sequence is 16 residues long. The ends were cut back, 5 bases at V and 0 bases at J, with 14 bases in the middle. Germline-derived CDR1 and CDR2 are SGHTA and FQGNSA. CDR3 region: CASSPGLLGSGNTIYF. The CDR3 DNA follows: TGTGCCAGCAGCCCGGGACTACTCGGCTCTGGAAACACCATATATTTT.

The V gene is TRBV12-3 or TRBV12-4, the J gene TRBJ1-1; D perhaps matches TRBD1 (6 bases). The CDR3 length is 13 residues. The V end lost 7 bases, the J end lost 0 bases, and 9 bases lay between the germline ends. CDR3 bases: TGTGCCAGCATACAGGGATTGAACACTGAAGCTTTCTTT. Its translation: CASIQGLNTEAFF.

The CDR3 spells CATKDVPGRATDTQYF. The CDR3 region has the DNA TGTGCCACAAAAGATGTCCCTGGGAGGGCCACAGATACGCAGTATTTT. This chain joins TRBV6-8 and TRBJ2-3, with TRBD2 identical over 7 bases. After removal of 10 bases from V and 2 bases from J, the junction contained 15 bases not matched to a gene. Germline V lookup: CDR1 MNHGY, CDR2 SAAAGT. The CDR3 loop spans 16 amino acids.

This rearrangement joins TRBV4-2 to TRBJ2-1, with D possibly matching TRBD1 (6 bases). The V gene lost 2 bases and the J gene lost 0 bases, with 17 bases spanning the gap. The CDR3 runs 18 residues. Germline CDR1 and CDR2: LGHNA and YNFKEQ. The CDR3 is CASSQSSEGTSSYNEQFF. For the CDR3, the DNA is TGTGCCAGCAGCCAATCATCCGAGGGGACAAGCTCCTACAATGAGCAGTTCTTC.

The chain has TRBV4-2 and TRBJ2-2, with 11 nucleotides matching TRBD2. The V gene's germline CDR1 is LGHNA and CDR2 YNFKEQ. CDR3 size: 17 residues. V was pared by 4 bases and J by 4 bases, with 8 bases of the junction left unmatched. CDR3 sequence (DNA): TGTGCCAGCAGCCCGATACTAGCGGGGGACTTCACCGGGGAGCTGTTTTTT. It yields the protein CASSPILAGDFTGELFF.

The V and J genes are TRBV6-5 and TRBJ1-2; TRBD1 might be the D (5 bases). The length of the CDR3 is 14 residues. CDR1 is MNHEY and CDR2 is SVGAGI in the germline V gene. V was clipped by 2 bases and J by 5 bases, with 12 bases between them. This CDR3 reads CASSYREGLYGYTF. As DNA, the CDR3 is TGTGCCAGCAGTTACCGGGAGGGACTTTATGGCTACACCTTC.

This clone has only one observation. The rearrangement joins TRBV11-3 to TRBJ2-2; no firm D call. Germline values: CDR1 SGHNT, CDR2 YENEEA. The CDR3 has 15 amino acids. The ends were cut back, 3 bases at V and 1 base at J, with 9 bases in the middle. CDR3 DNA sequence: TGTGCCAGCAGCTTTGGCACCGTGAACACCGGGGAGCTGTTTTTT. Amino acid sequence: CASSFGTVNTGELFF.

The chain joins TRBV5-5 to TRBJ2-5; TRBD2 matches 8 bases. The germline CDR1 and CDR2 sequences are SGHKS and YYEKEE (reference sequence). The CDR3 runs to 14 residues. V dropped 4 bases and J dropped 5; count of bases not matched to a gene: 7. This chain's CDR3 is CASSTLAGSETQYF. CDR3 DNA sequence: TGTGCCAGCAGCACGTTAGCGGGGTCGGAGACCCAGTACTTC.

The chain couples TRBV19 to TRBJ1-5; D gene unclear. CDR1 is LNHDA, CDR2 SQIVND, per germline (reference sequence). The CDR3 is 13 amino acids. The V end lost 5 bases, the J end lost 0 bases, and 5 bases lay between the germline ends. CDR3 nucleotide sequence: TGTGCCAGTAGTGCGTATAGCAATCAGCCCCAGCATTTT. Residues: CASSAYSNQPQHF.

The chain recombines TRBV30 with TRBJ2-3, with 8 bases identical to TRBD2. The V and J ends lost 5 bases and 4 bases, in that order; junction bases with no gene match: 8. There are 14 residues in the CDR3. Per the germline V gene, CDR1 is GTSNPN and CDR2 is SVGIG (reference sequence). In DNA form, the CDR3 reads TGTGCCTGGGTCGGGGGCGGGAGGCCAGATACGCAGTATTTT. This encodes CAWVGGGRPDTQYF.

The chain recombines TRBV4-1 with TRBJ1-4; D unresolved. CDR3 length equals 14 residues. CDR1 is MGHRA, CDR2 YSYEKL, per germline. V was pared by 7 bases and J by 0 bases, with 9 bases between. CDR3 loop: CASNPVATNEKLFF. The CDR3 DNA reads as TGCGCCAGCAACCCGGTTGCAACTAATGAAAAACTGTTTTTT.